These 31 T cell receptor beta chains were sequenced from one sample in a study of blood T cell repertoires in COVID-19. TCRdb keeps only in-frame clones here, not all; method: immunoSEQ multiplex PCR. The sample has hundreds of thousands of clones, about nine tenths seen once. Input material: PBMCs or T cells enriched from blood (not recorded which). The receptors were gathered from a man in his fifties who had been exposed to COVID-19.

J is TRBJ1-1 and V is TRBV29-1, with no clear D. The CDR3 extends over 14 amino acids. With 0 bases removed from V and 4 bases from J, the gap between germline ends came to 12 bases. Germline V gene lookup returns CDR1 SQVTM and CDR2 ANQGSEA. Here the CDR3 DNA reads TGCAGCGTTGAAGAGACTAGCCGGGGCACTGAAGCTTTCTTT. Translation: CSVEETSRGTEAFF.

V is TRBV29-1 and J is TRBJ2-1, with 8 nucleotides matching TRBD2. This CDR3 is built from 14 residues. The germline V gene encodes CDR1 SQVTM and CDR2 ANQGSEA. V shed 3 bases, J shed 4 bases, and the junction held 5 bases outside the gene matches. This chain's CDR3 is CSVEPAGVYNEQFF. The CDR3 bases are TGCAGCGTTGAGCCAGCGGGGGTTTACAATGAGCAGTTCTTC.

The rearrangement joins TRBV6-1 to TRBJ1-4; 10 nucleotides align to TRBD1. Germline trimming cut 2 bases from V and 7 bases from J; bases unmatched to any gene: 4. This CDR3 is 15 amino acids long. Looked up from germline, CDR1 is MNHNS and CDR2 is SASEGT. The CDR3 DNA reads TGTGCCAGCAGTGAATGGACAGGGGGGGGTGAAAAACTGTTTTTT. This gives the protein CASSEWTGGGEKLFF.

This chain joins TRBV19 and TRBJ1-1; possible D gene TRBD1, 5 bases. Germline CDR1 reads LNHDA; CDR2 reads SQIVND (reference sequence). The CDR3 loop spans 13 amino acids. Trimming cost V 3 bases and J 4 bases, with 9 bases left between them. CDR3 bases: TGTGCCAGTAGTATCCTCGGGGGCACTGAAGCTTTCTTT. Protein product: CASSILGGTEAFF.

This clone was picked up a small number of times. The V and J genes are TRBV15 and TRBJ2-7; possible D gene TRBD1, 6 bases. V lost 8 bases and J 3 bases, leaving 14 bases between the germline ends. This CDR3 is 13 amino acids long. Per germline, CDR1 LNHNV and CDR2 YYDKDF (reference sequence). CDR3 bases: TGTGCCACCCGACGCGGACAGAACTACGAGCAGTACTTC. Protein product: CATRRGQNYEQYF. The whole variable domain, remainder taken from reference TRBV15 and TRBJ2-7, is DAMVIQNPRYQVTQFGKPVTLSCSQTLNHNVMYWYQQKSSQAPKLLFHYYDKDFNNEADTPDNFQSRRPNTSFCFLDIRSPGLGDTAMYLCATRRGQNYEQYFGPGTRLTVT.

CDR3 sequence: CASSLGQSYNSPLHF. In DNA, the CDR3 is TGTGCCAGCAGCTTAGGACAGTCATATAATTCACCCCTCCACTTT. This sequence joins TRBV7-9 and TRBJ1-6; the D gene is possibly TRBD1 (5 bases). The V and J ends lost 1 base and 4 bases respectively, with 8 bases between them. CDR3 length equals 15 residues. Germline CDR1 SEHNR, CDR2 FQNEAQ (reference sequence).

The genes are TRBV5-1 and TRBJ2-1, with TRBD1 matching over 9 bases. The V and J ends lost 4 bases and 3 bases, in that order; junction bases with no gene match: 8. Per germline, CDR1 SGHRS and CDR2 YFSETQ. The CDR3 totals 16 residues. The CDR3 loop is CASSAGQGLLYNEQFF. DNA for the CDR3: TGCGCCAGCAGCGCCGGACAGGGGCTCCTCTACAATGAGCAGTTCTTC.

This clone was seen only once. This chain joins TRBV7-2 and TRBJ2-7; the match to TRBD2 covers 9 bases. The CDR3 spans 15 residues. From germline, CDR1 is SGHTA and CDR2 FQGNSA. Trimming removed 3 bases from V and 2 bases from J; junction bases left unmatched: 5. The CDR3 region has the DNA TGTGCCAGCAGCTTTTCGCGGGGGGGCCCCTACGAGCAGTACTTC. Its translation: CASSFSRGGPYEQYF.

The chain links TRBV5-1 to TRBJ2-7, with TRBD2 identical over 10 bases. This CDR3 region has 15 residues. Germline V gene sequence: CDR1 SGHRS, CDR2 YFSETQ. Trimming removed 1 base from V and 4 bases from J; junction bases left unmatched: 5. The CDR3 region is CASSLISGGAYEQYF. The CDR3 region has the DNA TGCGCCAGCAGCTTGATAAGCGGGGGGGCGTACGAGCAGTACTTC.

CDR3 bases: TGTGCCAGCAGTTACTCTCGGGAGTGGGAGACCCAGTACTTC. Residues: CASSYSREWETQYF. The rearrangement uses TRBV6-5 and TRBJ2-5; maybe TRBD2 (6 bases). The germline CDR1 and CDR2 sequences are MNHEY and SVGAGI. The CDR3 has 14 amino acids. Between the trimmed V and J ends, which lost 0 bases and 5 bases, there was a span of 10 bases.

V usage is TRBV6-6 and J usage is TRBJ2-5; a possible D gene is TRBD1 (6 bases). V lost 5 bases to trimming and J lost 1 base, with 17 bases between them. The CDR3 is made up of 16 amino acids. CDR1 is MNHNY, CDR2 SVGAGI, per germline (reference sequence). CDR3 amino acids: CASSTDRMGAQETQYF. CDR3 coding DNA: TGTGCCAGCAGTACCGACAGGATGGGGGCCCAAGAGACCCAGTACTTC.

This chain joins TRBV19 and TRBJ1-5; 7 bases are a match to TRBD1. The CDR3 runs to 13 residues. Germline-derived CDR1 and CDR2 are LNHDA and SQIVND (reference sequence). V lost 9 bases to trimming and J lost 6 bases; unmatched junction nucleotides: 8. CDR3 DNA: TGTGCCAGCGCGACAGGGCCCACTCAGCCCCAGCATTTT. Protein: CASATGPTQPQHF.

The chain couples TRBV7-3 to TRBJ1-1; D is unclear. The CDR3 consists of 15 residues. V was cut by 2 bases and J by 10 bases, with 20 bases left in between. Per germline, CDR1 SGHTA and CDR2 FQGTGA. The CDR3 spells CASSLYGGSTARAFF. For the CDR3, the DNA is TGTGCCAGCAGCTTATACGGAGGGAGTACGGCAAGAGCTTTCTTT.

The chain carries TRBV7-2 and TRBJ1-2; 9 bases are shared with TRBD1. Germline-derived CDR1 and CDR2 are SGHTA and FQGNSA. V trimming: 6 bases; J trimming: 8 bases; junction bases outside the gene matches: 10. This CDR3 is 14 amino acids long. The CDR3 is CASRSFGQGKGYTF. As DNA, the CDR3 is TGTGCCAGCAGATCCTTCGGACAGGGGAAAGGCTACACCTTC.

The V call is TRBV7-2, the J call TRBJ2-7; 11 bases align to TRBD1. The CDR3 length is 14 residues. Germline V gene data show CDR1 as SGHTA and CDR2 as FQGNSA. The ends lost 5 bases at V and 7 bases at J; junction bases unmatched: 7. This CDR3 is CASSKDRGRWEQYV. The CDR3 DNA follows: TGTGCCAGCAGCAAGGACAGGGGGCGATGGGAGCAGTACGTC.

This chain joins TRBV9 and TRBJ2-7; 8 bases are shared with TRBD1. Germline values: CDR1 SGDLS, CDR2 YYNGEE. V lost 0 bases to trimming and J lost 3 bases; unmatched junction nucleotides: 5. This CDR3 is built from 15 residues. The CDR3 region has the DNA TGTGCCAGCAGCGTAGCTCCGGACAGGGTCTACGAGCAGTACTTC. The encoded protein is CASSVAPDRVYEQYF.

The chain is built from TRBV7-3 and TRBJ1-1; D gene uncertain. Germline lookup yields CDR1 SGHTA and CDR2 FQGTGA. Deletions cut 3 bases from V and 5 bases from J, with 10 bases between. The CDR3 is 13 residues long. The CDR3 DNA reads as TGTGCCAGCAGCTTTAGCCCTATGACTGAAGCTTTCTTT. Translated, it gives CASSFSPMTEAFF.

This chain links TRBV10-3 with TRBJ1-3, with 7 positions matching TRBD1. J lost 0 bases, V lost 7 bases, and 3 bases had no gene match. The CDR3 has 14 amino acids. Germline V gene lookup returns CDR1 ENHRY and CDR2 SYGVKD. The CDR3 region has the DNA TGTGCCATCACTCGGGACAGCTCTGGAAACACCATATATTTT. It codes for CAITRDSSGNTIYF.

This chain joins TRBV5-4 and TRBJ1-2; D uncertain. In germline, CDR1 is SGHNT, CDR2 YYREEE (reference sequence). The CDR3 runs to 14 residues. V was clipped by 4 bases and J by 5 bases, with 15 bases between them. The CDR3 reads CASSPSSRFYGYTF. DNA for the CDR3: TGTGCCAGCAGCCCATCCTCTCGGTTTTATGGCTACACCTTC.

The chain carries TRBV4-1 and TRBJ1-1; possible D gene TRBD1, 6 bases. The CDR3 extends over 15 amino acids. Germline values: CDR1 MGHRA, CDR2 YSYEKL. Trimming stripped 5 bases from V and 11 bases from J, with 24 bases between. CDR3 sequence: CASSDWVGNTGWAFF. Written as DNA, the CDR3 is TGCGCCAGCAGCGACTGGGTTGGGAACACAGGGTGGGCTTTCTTT.

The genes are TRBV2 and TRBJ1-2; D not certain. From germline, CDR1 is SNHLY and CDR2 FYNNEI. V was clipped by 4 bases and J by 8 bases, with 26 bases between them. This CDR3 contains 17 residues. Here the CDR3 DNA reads TGTGCCAGCAGTGTTACTAGAACGGGATTCTCGGTAGGAGGCTACACCTTC. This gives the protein CASSVTRTGFSVGGYTF.

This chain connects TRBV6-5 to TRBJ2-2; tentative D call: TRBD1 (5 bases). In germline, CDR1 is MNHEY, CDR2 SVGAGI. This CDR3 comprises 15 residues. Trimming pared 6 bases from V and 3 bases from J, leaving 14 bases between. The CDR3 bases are TGTGCCAGCAGAACTGACAGACCCTACACCGGGGAGCTGTTTTTT. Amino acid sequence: CASRTDRPYTGELFF.

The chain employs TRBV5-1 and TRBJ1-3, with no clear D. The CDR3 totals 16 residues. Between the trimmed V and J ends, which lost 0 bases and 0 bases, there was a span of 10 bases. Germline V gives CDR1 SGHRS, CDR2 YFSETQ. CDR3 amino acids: CASSLASKASGNTIYF. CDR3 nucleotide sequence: TGCGCCAGCAGCTTGGCCTCTAAAGCCTCTGGAAACACCATATATTTT.

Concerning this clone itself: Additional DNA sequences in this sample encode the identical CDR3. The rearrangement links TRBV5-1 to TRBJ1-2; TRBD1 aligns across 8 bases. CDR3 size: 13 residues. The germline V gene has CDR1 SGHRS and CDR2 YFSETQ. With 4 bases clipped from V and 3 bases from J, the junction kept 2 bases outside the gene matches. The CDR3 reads CASSPTGDYGYTF. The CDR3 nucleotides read TGCGCCAGCAGCCCGACAGGGGACTATGGCTACACCTTC. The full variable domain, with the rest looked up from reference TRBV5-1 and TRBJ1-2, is KAGVTQTPRYLIKTRGQQVTLSCSPISGHRSVSWYQQTPGQGLQFLFEYFSETQRNKGNFPGRFSGRQFSNSRSEMNVSTLELGDSALYLCASSPTGDYGYTFGSGTRLTVV.

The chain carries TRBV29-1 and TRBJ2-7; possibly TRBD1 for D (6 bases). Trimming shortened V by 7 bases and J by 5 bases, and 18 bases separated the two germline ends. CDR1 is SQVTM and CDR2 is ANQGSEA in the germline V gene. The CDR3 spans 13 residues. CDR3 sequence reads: CSGLQGPPDEQYV. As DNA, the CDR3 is TGCAGCGGCCTACAGGGCCCGCCTGACGAGCAGTACGTC.

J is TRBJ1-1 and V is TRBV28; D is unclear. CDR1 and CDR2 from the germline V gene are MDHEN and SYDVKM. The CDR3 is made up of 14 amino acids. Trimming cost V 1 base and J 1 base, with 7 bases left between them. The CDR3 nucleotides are TGTGCCAGCAGTTTATTCACAGAGAACACTGAAGCTTTCTTT. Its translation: CASSLFTENTEAFF.

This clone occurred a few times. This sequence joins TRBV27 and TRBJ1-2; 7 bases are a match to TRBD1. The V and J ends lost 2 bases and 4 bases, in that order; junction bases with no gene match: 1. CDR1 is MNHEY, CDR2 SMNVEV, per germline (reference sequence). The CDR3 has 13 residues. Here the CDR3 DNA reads TGTGCCAGCAGTTTAAGGACAGGCTATGGCTACACCTTC. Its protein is CASSLRTGYGYTF.

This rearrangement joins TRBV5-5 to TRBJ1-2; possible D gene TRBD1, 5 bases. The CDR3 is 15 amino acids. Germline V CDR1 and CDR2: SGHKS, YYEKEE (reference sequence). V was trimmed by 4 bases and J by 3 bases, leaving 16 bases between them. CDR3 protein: CASSPWGTGDYGYTF. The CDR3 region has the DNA TGTGCCAGCAGCCCCTGGGGCACTGGCGACTATGGCTACACCTTC.

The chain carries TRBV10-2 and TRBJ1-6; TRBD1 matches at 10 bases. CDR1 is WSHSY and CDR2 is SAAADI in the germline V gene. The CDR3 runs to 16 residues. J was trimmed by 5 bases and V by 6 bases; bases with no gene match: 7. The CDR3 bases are TGCGCCAGCAGCCGGGACAGGGGTCAAAATAATTCACCCCTCCACTTT. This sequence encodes CASSRDRGQNNSPLHF.

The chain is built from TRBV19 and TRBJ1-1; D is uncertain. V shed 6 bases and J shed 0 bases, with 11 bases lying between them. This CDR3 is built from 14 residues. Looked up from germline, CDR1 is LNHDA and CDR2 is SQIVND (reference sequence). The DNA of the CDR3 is TGTGCCAGTAGCAGGACTGTGCTGAACACTGAAGCTTTCTTT. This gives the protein CASSRTVLNTEAFF.

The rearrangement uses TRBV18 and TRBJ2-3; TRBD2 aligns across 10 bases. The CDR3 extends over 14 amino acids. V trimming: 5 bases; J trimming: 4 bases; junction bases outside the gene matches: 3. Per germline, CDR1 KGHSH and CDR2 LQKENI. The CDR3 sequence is CASSSSGSADTQYF. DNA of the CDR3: TGTGCCAGCTCATCTAGCGGGAGTGCAGATACGCAGTATTTT.